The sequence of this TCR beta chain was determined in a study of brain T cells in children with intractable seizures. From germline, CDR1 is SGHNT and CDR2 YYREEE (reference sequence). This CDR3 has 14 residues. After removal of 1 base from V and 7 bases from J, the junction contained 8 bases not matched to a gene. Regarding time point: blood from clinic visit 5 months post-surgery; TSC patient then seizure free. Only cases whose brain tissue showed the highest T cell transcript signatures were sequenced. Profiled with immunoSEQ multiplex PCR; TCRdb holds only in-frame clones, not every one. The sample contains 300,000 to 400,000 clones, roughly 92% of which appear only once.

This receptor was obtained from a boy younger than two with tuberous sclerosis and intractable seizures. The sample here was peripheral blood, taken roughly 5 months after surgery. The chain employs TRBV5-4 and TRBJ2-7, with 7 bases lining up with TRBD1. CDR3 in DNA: TGTGCCAGCAGCTTGATGAGGGGGCTCGGGGAGCAGTACTTC. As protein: CASSLMRGLGEQYF.